This entry lists 10 T cell receptor beta chains sequenced from one sample in a study of blood T cell repertoires in COVID-19. The protocol was immunoSEQ multiplex PCR, while the TCRdb copy is restricted to in-frame clones and leaves out a portion. The data show about 110,000 clones, just over 75% seen once. Sequenced material: peripheral blood. These receptors all stem from a woman over 75 with acute or convalescent COVID-19.

V gene TRBV27 combines with J gene TRBJ1-4; D is possibly TRBD1 (6 bases). The CDR3 is 16 amino acids. Germline CDR1 is MNHEY and CDR2 is SMNVEV (reference sequence). The V end was cut by 6 bases, the J end by 5 bases, with 19 bases between. The CDR3 loop reads CASRRGGFQGNEKLFF. The CDR3 coding sequence is TGTGCCAGCAGGAGAGGTGGATTTCAGGGGAATGAAAAACTGTTTTTT.

Ten or more counts support this clone. As DNA, the CDR3 is TGTGCCAGCAAGCTTGGTGACAATGAGCAGTTCTTC. This codes for CASKLGDNEQFF. The chain is built from TRBV6-6 and TRBJ2-1, with D hard to call. Between the trimmed V and J ends, which lost 7 bases and 5 bases, there was a span of 9 bases. The CDR3 loop spans 12 amino acids. The germline gives CDR1 MNHNY, CDR2 SVGAGI (reference sequence).

This chain uses TRBV30 with TRBJ1-6, with D unclear. With 2 bases removed from V and 1 base from J, the gap between germline ends came to 9 bases. Germline V gene data show CDR1 as GTSNPN and CDR2 as SVGIG (reference sequence). CDR3 length: 15 amino acids. CDR3 loop: CAWSLAGSYNSPLHF. DNA for the CDR3: TGTGCCTGGAGTCTTGCCGGGTCCTATAATTCACCCCTCCACTTT.

This rearrangement joins TRBV7-3 to TRBJ1-2; D gene ambiguous. The CDR3 loop spans 18 amino acids. Deletions cut 2 bases from V and 4 bases from J, with 23 bases between. Germline-derived CDR1 and CDR2 are SGHTA and FQGTGA. Written as DNA, the CDR3 is TGTGCCAGCAGCTTACCAACCCACGGGGTGCCCTCCATCTATGGCTACACCTTC. Residues: CASSLPTHGVPSIYGYTF.

This chain joins TRBV4-2 and TRBJ2-1; 10 bases are shared with TRBD2. CDR3 size: 16 residues. J gave up 5 bases and V 4 bases, and 8 bases lay outside the gene matches. CDR1 and CDR2 from the germline V gene are LGHNA and YNFKEQ. In DNA form, the CDR3 reads TGTGCCAGCAGCCCGCTTAGCGGGGGGTCTGACAATGAGCAGTTCTTC. Its translation is CASSPLSGGSDNEQFF.

This chain links TRBV29-1 with TRBJ1-1, with 8 bases fitting TRBD1. Germline V lookup: CDR1 SQVTM, CDR2 ANQGSEA. J was trimmed by 2 bases and V by 4 bases; bases with no gene match: 9. This CDR3 region has 15 residues. The CDR3: CSVVQQGGLNTEAFF. In DNA form, the CDR3 reads TGCAGCGTTGTTCAACAGGGGGGGCTTAACACTGAAGCTTTCTTT.

The V gene is TRBV5-1, the J gene TRBJ1-2; 7 bases are shared with TRBD1. The trim removed 0 bases at V and 4 bases at J, leaving 6 bases unmatched. The germline V gene encodes CDR1 SGHRS and CDR2 YFSETQ. This CDR3 has 15 amino acids. CDR3 nucleotides: TGCGCCAGCAGCTTGGGGGACAGTCCCATCTATGGCTACACCTTC. This codes for CASSLGDSPIYGYTF.

This clone has just a few counts. CDR3 region: CASSDQGNEQYF. DNA of the CDR3: TGCGCCAGCAGCGACCAGGGTAATGAGCAGTACTTC. V and J are TRBV5-1 and TRBJ2-7; TRBD1 might be the D (5 bases). Germline CDR1 and CDR2: SGHRS and YFSETQ. V gave up 4 bases and J gave up 7 bases, with 12 bases separating them. CDR3 length: 12 amino acids.

A word on this clone: The same CDR3 is also encoded by other DNA sequences in this sample. The J gene is TRBJ2-1, the V gene TRBV5-1; 8 bases match TRBD1. V lost 4 bases to trimming and J lost 5 bases; unmatched junction nucleotides: 5. CDR3 length equals 14 residues. Germline lookup yields CDR1 SGHRS and CDR2 YFSETQ. CDR3 in amino acids: CASSLGTGDNEQFF. For the CDR3, the DNA is TGCGCCAGCAGCCTCGGGACAGGTGACAATGAGCAGTTCTTC.

CDR3 protein: CASSFSGGTYNEQFF. The CDR3 DNA is TGTGCCAGCAGCTTTAGCGGGGGGACCTACAATGAGCAGTTCTTC. The chain combines TRBV7-2 with TRBJ2-1; 10 positions match TRBD2. Germline V gene data show CDR1 as SGHTA and CDR2 as FQGNSA. J lost 2 bases, V lost 3 bases, and 1 base had no gene match. The CDR3 has 15 amino acids.